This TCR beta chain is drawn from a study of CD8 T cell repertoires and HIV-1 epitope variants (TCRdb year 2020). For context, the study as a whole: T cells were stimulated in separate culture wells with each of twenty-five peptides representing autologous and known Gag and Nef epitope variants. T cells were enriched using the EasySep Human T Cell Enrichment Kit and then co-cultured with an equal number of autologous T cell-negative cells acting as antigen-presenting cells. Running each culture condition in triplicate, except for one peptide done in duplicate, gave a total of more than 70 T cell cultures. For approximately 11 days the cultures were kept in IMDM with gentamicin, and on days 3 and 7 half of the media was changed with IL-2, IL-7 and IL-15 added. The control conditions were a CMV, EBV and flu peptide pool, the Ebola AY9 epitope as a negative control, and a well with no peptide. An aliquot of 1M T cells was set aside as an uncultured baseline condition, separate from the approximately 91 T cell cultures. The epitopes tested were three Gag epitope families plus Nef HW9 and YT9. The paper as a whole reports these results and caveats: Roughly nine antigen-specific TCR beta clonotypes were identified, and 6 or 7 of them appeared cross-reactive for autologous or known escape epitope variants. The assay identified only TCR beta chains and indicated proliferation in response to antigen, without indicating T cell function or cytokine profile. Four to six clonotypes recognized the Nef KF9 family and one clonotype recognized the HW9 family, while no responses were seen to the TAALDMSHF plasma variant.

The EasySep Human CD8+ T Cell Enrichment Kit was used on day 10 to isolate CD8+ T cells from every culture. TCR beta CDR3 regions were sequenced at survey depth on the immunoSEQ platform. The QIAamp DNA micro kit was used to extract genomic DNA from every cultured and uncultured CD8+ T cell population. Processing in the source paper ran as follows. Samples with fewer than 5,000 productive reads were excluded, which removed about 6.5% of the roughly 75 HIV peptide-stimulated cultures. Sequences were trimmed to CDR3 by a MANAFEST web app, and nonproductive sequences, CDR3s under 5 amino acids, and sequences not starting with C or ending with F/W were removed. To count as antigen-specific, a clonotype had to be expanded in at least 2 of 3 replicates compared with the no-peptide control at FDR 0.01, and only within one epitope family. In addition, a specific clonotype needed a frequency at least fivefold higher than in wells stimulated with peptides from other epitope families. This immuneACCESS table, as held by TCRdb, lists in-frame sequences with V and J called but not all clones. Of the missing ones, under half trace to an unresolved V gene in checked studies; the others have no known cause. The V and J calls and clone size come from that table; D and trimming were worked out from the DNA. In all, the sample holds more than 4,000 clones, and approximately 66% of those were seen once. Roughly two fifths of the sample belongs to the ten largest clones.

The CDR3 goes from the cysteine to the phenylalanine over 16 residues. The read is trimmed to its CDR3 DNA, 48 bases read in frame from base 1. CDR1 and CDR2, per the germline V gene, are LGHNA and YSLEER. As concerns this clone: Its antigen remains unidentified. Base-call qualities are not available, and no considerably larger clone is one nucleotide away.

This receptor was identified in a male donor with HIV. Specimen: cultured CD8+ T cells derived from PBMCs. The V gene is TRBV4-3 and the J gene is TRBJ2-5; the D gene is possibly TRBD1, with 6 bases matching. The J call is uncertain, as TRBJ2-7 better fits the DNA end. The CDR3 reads CASSQTRQVPWDEQYF. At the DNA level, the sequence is TGCGCCAGCAGCCAAACCCGACAGGTCCCCTGGGACGAGCAGTACTTC.